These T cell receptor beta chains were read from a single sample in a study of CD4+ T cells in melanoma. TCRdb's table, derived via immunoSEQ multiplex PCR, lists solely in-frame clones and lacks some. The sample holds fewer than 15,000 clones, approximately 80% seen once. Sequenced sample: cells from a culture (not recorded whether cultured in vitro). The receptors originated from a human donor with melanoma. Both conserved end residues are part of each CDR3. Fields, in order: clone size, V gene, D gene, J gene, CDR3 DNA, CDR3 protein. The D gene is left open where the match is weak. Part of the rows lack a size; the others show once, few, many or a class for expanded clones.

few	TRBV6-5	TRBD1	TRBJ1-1	TGTGCCAGCAGTCAGAGACAGGGCACTGAAGCTTTCTTT	CASSQRQGTEAFF
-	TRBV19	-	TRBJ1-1	TGTGCCAGTAGTATCTCCCCGACGCGTGAAGCTTTCTTT	CASSISPTREAFF
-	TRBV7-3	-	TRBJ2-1	TGTGCCAGCAGCTTAGGGGCGAGTAGCGCAAATGAGCAGTTCTTC	CASSLGASSANEQFF
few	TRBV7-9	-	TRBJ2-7	TGTGCCAGCAGCTTAGTTGGAGGGTATCCCGAGCAGTACTTC	CASSLVGGYPEQYF
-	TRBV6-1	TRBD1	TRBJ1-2	TGTGCCAGCAAAACTCGGACAGGGGATGGCTACACCTTC	CASKTRTGDGYTF
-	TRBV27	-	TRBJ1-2	TGTGCCAGCAGTCCCTTCCTTCCGTCAAAACCCTCTAACTATGGCTACACCTTC	CASSPFLPSKPSNYGYTF
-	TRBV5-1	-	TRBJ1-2	TGCGCCAGCAGCTTGATGGGTGATGAAAACTATGGCTACACCTTC	CASSLMGDENYGYTF
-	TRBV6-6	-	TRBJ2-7	TGTGCCAGCGAGGGCGGGGCACGTAGCGAGCAGTACTTC	CASEGGARSEQYF
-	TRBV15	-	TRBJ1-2	TGTGCCACCAGCGGACAAGACGGACGGATTGCGAAGGGCTACACCTTC	CATSGQDGRIAKGYTF
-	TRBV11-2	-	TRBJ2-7	TGTGCCAGCAGCCCGCGACTAGTAATGAACTACGAGCAGTACTTC	CASSPRLVMNYEQYF
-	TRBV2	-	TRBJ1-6	TGTGCCAGCATCTTTCTATGGGGGACCAATTCACCCCTCCACTTT	CASIFLWGTNSPLHF
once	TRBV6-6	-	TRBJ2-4	TGTGCCAGCAGTTACAGTGGGGTTGACATTCAGTACTTC	CASSYSGVDIQYF
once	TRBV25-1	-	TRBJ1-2	TGTGCCAGCAGTGAGCAGGGAAATGGATATGGCTACACCTTC	CASSEQGNGYGYTF
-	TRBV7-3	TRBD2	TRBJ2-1	TGTGCCAGCAGCTTAACGAGGGATAAGCGGGGGAGCGACAATGAGCAGTTCTTC	CASSLTRDKRGSDNEQFF
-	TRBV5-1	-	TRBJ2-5	TGCGCCAGCAGTGAGAAAGAGACCCAGTACTTC	CASSEKETQYF
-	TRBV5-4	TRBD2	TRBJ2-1	TGTGCCAGCAGCGCCCGACTAGCGGCGTCGTACAATGAGCAGTTCTTC	CASSARLAASYNEQFF
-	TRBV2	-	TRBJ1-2	TGTGCCAGCAGTGAAAGGGTCGCGGGCTCAGGGGGCTACACCTTC	CASSERVAGSGGYTF
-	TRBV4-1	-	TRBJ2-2	TGCGCCAGCAGCCCAGGGGCGGGCAACACCGGGGAGCTGTTTTTT	CASSPGAGNTGELFF
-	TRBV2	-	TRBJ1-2	TGTGCCAGCAGTGAACAGGGTTGGGGCTACACCTTC	CASSEQGWGYTF
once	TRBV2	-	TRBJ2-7	TGTGCCAGCGTCTACGGTACCTCCTACGAGCAGTACTTC	CASVYGTSYEQYF
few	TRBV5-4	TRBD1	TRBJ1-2	TGTGCCAGCAGCTTGACGGGGAAGGGGGCAGATGGCTACACCTTC	CASSLTGKGADGYTF
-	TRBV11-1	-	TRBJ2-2	TGTGCCAGCAGCTCTCTCCGCGAAACAGGGAACACCGGGGAGCTGTTTTTT	CASSSLRETGNTGELFF
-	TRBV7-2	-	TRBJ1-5	TGTGCCAGCAGCTTAATCCCCGGGCCCCAGCATTTT	CASSLIPGPQHF
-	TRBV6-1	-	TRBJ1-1	TGTGCCAGCGGGTCGGTCGGGCGGGCGAACACTGAAGCTTTCTTT	CASGSVGRANTEAFF
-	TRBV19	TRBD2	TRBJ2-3	TGTGCCAGTAGTATCCCTCACCTAGCGGGGGAGACAGATACGCAGTATTTT	CASSIPHLAGETDTQYF
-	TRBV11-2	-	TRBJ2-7	TGTGCCAGCGGCTCTCCTAGCAGGAGTTACGAGCAGTACTTC	CASGSPSRSYEQYF
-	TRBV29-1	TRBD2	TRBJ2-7	TGCAGCGTTATTGGGACTAGCGGATTCGGCAGCGAGCAGTACTTC	CSVIGTSGFGSEQYF
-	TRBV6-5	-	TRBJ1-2	TGTGCCAGCAGGGCCCCAGGGGAAAAAGGCTACACCTTC	CASRAPGEKGYTF
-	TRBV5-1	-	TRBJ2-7	TGCGCCAGCAGCTTGATCAGGGGATACGAGCAGTACTTC	CASSLIRGYEQYF
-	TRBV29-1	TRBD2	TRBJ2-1	TGCAGCGTGACTAGCGGGGGGTCCTACAATGAGCAGTTCTTC	CSVTSGGSYNEQFF
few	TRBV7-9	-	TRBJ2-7	TGTGCCAGCAGCCTCGTAATCGGGACACCGACCTACGAGCAGTACTTC	CASSLVIGTPTYEQYF
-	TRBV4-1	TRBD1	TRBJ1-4	TGCGCCAGCAGTGGGTGGGACAGGGATTGGAGACTGTTTTTT	CASSGWDRDWRLFF
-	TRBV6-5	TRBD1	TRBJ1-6	TGTGCCAGCAGTGACAGGGGGCGAGATTCACCCCTCCACTTT	CASSDRGRDSPLHF
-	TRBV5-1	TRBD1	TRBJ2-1	TGCGCCAGCAGCTATGGGGACAGGGGAGGTAATGAGCAGTTCTTC	CASSYGDRGGNEQFF
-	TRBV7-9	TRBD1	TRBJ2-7	TGTGCCAGCAGCTTAGCACCGGGACAGCCAACCTACGAGCAGTACTTC	CASSLAPGQPTYEQYF
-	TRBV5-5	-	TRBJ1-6	TGTGCCAGCAGCCCCCCGGGAGGACGGGGTGATTCACCCCTCCACTTT	CASSPPGGRGDSPLHF
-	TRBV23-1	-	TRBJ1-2	TGCGCCAGCAGTCAATCAAGGGCCAGCGACTATGGCTACACCTTC	CASSQSRASDYGYTF
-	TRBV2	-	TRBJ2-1	TGTGCCAGCAGTGCGGGGCCCTCCTACAATGAGCAGTTCTTC	CASSAGPSYNEQFF
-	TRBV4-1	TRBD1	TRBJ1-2	TGCGCCAGCAGCCAGTTTCCGGGGACAGAGGTTACTAACTATGGCTACACCTTC	CASSQFPGTEVTNYGYTF
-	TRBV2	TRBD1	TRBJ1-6	TGTGCCAGCAGGGAACAGGGGCCGAGGAATTCACCCCTCCACTTT	CASREQGPRNSPLHF
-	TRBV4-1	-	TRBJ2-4	TGCGCCAGCAGCCAAGATCGGGGGAGCGGGGCCAAAAACATTCAGTACTTC	CASSQDRGSGAKNIQYF
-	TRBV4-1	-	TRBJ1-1	TGCGCCAGCAGCCAAGGGCAGCCTCGAGACACTGAAGCTTTCTTT	CASSQGQPRDTEAFF
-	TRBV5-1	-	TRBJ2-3	TGCGCCAGCAGCTACTATTCCGGGGGAGCCAGCTCCGGTACGCAGTATTTT	CASSYYSGGASSGTQYF
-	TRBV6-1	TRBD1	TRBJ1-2	TGTGCCAGCAGTGAAGTACTCTGGGACAGGCTTTATGGCTACACCTTC	CASSEVLWDRLYGYTF
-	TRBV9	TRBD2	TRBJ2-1	TGTGCCAGCAGCGCACGGACTAGCGGGGGCCTTAGCTCCTACAATGAGCAGTTCTTC	CASSARTSGGLSSYNEQFF
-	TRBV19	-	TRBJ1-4	TGTGCCAGTAGACCAATTATAGCTTACTCCAACAAGAATGAAAAACTGTTTTTT	CASRPIIAYSNKNEKLFF
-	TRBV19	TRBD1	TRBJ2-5	TGTGCCAGTAACAACCCACAGGGGGCAGGGGAGACCCAGTACTTC	CASNNPQGAGETQYF
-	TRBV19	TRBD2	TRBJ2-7	TGTGCCAGTAGGGACCTAGCGGGGGGGTCCTACGAGCAGTACTTC	CASRDLAGGSYEQYF
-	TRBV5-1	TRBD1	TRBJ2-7	TGCGCCAGCAGCTTGCGACAGGGCCCCTACGAGCAGTACTTC	CASSLRQGPYEQYF
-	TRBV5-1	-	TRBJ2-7	TGCGCCAGCAGCCCCCAACCAGGGGTATACGAGCAGTACTTC	CASSPQPGVYEQYF
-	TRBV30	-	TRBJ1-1	TGTGCCTGGAGCGCTGACCGTGTGGCTTTCTTT	CAWSADRVAFF
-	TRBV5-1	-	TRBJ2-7	TGCGCCAGCAGCGAACGACAGGGCGGGAGTTACGAGCAGTACTTC	CASSERQGGSYEQYF
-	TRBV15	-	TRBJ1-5	TGTGCCACCAGCAGTGCTCAGGGAGTTTATAGCAATCAGCCCCAGCATTTT	CATSSAQGVYSNQPQHF
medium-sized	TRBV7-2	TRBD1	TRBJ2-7	TGTGCCAGCAGCTCGGACAGGGGAAGATACGAGCAGTACTTC	CASSSDRGRYEQYF
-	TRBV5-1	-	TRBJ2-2	TGCGCCAGCAGCTTGGGGGTTTCCACCACCGGGGAGCTGTTTTTT	CASSLGVSTTGELFF
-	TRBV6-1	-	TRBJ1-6	TGTGCCACCTCAGTTCAGACAGCAGCAAATTCACCCCTCCACTTT	CATSVQTAANSPLHF
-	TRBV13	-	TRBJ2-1	TGTGCCAGCAGCTTTGGAGTTGTGGAGCAGTTCTTC	CASSFGVVEQFF
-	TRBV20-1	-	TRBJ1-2	TGCAGTGCTGATGGCTACACCTTC	CSADGYTF
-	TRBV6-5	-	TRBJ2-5	TGTGCCAGCAGTTACTCAGGGGCGGAGGAGACCCAGTACTTC	CASSYSGAEETQYF